This is a list of T cell receptor beta chains from one sample in a study of blood T cell repertoires in COVID-19. Sequenced by immunoSEQ multiplex PCR; TCRdb stores in-frame clones only, minus some. The profile shows some 400,000 clones, roughly nine tenths of them singletons. Source material: PBMCs or T cells enriched from blood (not recorded which). These receptors all stem from a man aged 25-40 years who had recovered from COVID-19. The CDR3 runs from the conserved cysteine through the conserved F or W. The D gene is left open where the match is weak. The size entry is marked missing in some rows and otherwise reads once, few, many or a size class.

size	D	V	J	CDR3	DNA
NA	TRBD1	TRBV5-5	TRBJ1-1	CASSRAGTGITEAFF	TGTGCCAGCAGCCGCGCCGGGACAGGGATCACTGAAGCTTTCTTT
NA	NA	TRBV20-1	TRBJ1-5	CSAMVSSVQHF	TGCAGTGCTATGGTTTCGTCAGTCCAGCATTTT
once	NA	TRBV7-9	TRBJ2-7	CASSLVRGRFLPYEQYF	TGTGCCAGCAGCTTAGTCAGGGGCAGATTCTTACCCTACGAGCAGTACTTC
once	TRBD1	TRBV11-2	TRBJ1-2	CASSPQGADYGYTF	TGTGCCAGCAGCCCTCAGGGGGCTGACTATGGCTACACCTTC
NA	TRBD2	TRBV13	TRBJ2-3	CASSLDRGRASDTQYF	TGTGCCAGCAGCTTAGATCGCGGGAGGGCTTCGGATACGCAGTATTTT
NA	NA	TRBV4-1	TRBJ2-3	CASSQDQILTEAGGTQYF	TGCGCCAGCAGCCAAGATCAGATCCTTACCGAGGCAGGAGGGACGCAGTATTTT
NA	NA	TRBV19	TRBJ1-1	CASSIGGQEMNTEAFF	TGTGCCAGTAGTATAGGGGGGCAGGAGATGAACACTGAAGCTTTCTTT
NA	TRBD2	TRBV3-1/TRBV3-2	TRBJ2-3	CASSQLAGGTDTQYF	TGTGCCAGCAGCCAGCTAGCGGGGGGCACAGATACGCAGTATTTT
few	NA	TRBV11-1	TRBJ1-4	CASSQSGQPSGELFF	TGTGCCAGCAGCCAATCCGGACAGCCGTCTGGAGAACTGTTTTTT
NA	NA	TRBV11-2	TRBJ1-4	CASSLATARGGLFF	TGTGCCAGCAGCTTAGCGACAGCCCGGGGAGGACTGTTTTTT
once	NA	TRBV6-2/TRBV6-3	TRBJ2-1	CASSYRQGRGGEQFF	TGTGCCAGCAGTTATCGGCAGGGAAGAGGGGGTGAGCAGTTCTTC
NA	TRBD2	TRBV28	TRBJ2-7	CASRDLGSGSYEQYF	TGTGCCAGCAGGGACCTGGGTAGCGGGTCCTACGAGCAGTACTTC
NA	NA	TRBV23-1	TRBJ2-7	CASSQSNDRSSYEQYF	TGCGCCAGCAGTCAATCGAACGACAGGAGCTCCTACGAGCAGTACTTC
NA	TRBD1	TRBV18	TRBJ2-5	CASSPIRDSQETQYF	TGTGCCAGCTCACCGATACGGGACAGCCAAGAGACCCAGTACTTC
NA	NA	TRBV10-3	TRBJ2-5	CAISESQGIVETQYF	TGTGCCATCAGTGAGTCCCAGGGAATAGTCGAGACCCAGTACTTC
NA	NA	TRBV19	TRBJ1-5	CASSRTSTNQPQHF	TGTGCCAGTAGCCGGACTAGCACAAATCAGCCCCAGCATTTT
NA	TRBD2	TRBV14	TRBJ2-2	CASSQVAPGGGELFF	TGTGCCAGCAGCCAAGTTGCCCCGGGAGGCGGGGAGCTGTTTTTT
NA	NA	TRBV18	TRBJ1-3	CASSTSGAAGNTIYF	TGTGCCAGCTCGACCTCAGGGGCGGCTGGAAACACCATATATTTT
NA	TRBD2	TRBV6-5	TRBJ2-3	CASSPRIAGGDTQYF	TGTGCCAGCAGCCCAAGGATAGCGGGAGGGGATACGCAGTATTTT
NA	TRBD2	TRBV5-1	TRBJ2-3	CASSLAPSGTADTQYF	TGCGCCAGCAGCTTGGCCCCTAGCGGGACAGCAGATACGCAGTATTTT
NA	TRBD2	TRBV13	TRBJ2-7	CASSSRGVDYEQYF	TGTGCCAGCAGCTCCCGGGGGGTGGACTACGAGCAGTACTTC
NA	TRBD1	TRBV5-1	TRBJ2-7	CASSPPGQTYEQYF	TGCGCCAGCAGCCCCCCGGGACAGACCTACGAGCAGTACTTC
NA	NA	TRBV6-5	TRBJ2-1	CASTAYNEQFF	TGTGCCAGCACAGCCTACAATGAGCAGTTCTTC
NA	NA	TRBV2	TRBJ2-1	CASSDYPYNEQFF	TGTGCCAGCAGTGACTACCCATACAATGAGCAGTTCTTC
NA	TRBD1	TRBV19	TRBJ2-2	CASRRDRVNTGELFF	TGTGCCAGTAGGAGAGACAGGGTCAACACCGGGGAGCTGTTTTTT
NA	TRBD2	TRBV14	TRBJ2-3	CASSPRSGSLDTQYF	TGTGCCAGCAGCCCCCGGAGCGGGAGTTTGGATACGCAGTATTTT
NA	TRBD1	TRBV9	TRBJ2-7	CASSEGDRVFEQYF	TGTGCCAGCAGCGAGGGGGACAGGGTTTTCGAGCAGTACTTC
NA	TRBD1	TRBV30	TRBJ2-3	CAGTKGSGGKQYF	TGTGCCGGAACGAAGGGGTCAGGGGGTAAGCAGTATTTT
NA	NA	TRBV27	TRBJ1-1	CASAEGRLFNTEAFF	TGTGCCAGCGCGGAGGGGCGCCTCTTCAACACTGAAGCTTTCTTT
NA	TRBD1	TRBV5-1	TRBJ1-1	CASSVQGGGTEAFF	TGCGCCAGCAGCGTACAGGGGGGCGGAACTGAAGCTTTCTTT
NA	NA	TRBV6-1	TRBJ1-2	CASSESYGNYGYTF	TGTGCCAGCAGTGAAAGTTACGGGAACTATGGCTACACCTTC
NA	NA	TRBV6-5	TRBJ2-2	CASSSNRGTGELFF	TGTGCCAGCAGTTCAAATAGGGGAACCGGGGAGCTGTTTTTT
NA	TRBD1	TRBV3-1/TRBV3-2	TRBJ1-5	CASSQTGPSNQPQHF	TGTGCCAGCAGCCAGACAGGGCCTAGCAATCAGCCCCAGCATTTT
NA	NA	TRBV19	TRBJ2-6	CASSIGHLFGTGANVLTF	TGTGCCAGTAGTATAGGTCACCTTTTCGGGACTGGGGCCAACGTCCTGACTTTC
NA	NA	TRBV5-1	TRBJ2-1	CASSPTGTSLGRHNEQFF	TGCGCCAGCAGCCCTACCGGGACATCGTTGGGACGCCACAATGAGCAGTTCTTC
few	TRBD1	TRBV24-1	TRBJ2-3	CATSGTGESGNTDTQYF	TGTGCCACCAGTGGGACAGGGGAAAGCGGGAACACAGATACGCAGTATTTT
NA	TRBD1	TRBV10-3	TRBJ1-2	CAISESSGTGARLNYGYTF	TGTGCCATCAGTGAGTCATCCGGGACAGGGGCCCGTCTTAACTATGGCTACACCTTC
NA	NA	TRBV5-1	TRBJ2-5	CASSLVGASQETQYF	TGCGCCAGCAGCTTGGTTGGGGCCTCCCAAGAGACCCAGTACTTC
NA	TRBD2	TRBV5-1	TRBJ2-1	CASSPPTGLAGDGFF	TGCGCCAGCAGCCCCCCTACGGGACTAGCGGGAGACGGGTTCTTC
NA	TRBD1	TRBV28	TRBJ1-2	CASSLPGQLLNGYTF	TGTGCCAGCAGTTTACCGGGACAGCTCCTCAATGGCTACACCTTC
NA	NA	TRBV16	TRBJ2-1	CASSQGSINEQFF	TGTGCCAGCAGCCAGGGTAGCATCAATGAGCAGTTCTTC
NA	NA	TRBV7-2	TRBJ2-7	CASSARAGSYEQYF	TGTGCCAGCAGCGCCCGTGCCGGGAGCTACGAGCAGTACTTC
many	TRBD2	TRBV14	TRBJ2-7	CASSQPVWGGSYEQYF	TGTGCCAGCAGCCAACCAGTGTGGGGAGGGTCCTACGAGCAGTACTTC
NA	TRBD2	TRBV5-1	TRBJ2-1	CASSLVAGGSGQFF	TGCGCCAGCAGCTTAGTAGCGGGAGGTAGCGGGCAGTTCTTC
NA	TRBD2	TRBV4-2	TRBJ2-1	CASSQDLGLANFYNEQFF	TGTGCCAGCAGCCAAGATTTGGGACTAGCGAACTTCTACAATGAGCAGTTCTTC
NA	NA	TRBV28	TRBJ2-7	CASSLQGELVEQYF	TGTGCCAGCAGTTTACAGGGCGAGTTGGTCGAGCAGTACTTC
once	NA	TRBV7-9	TRBJ1-4	CASSLREEKLFF	TGTGCCAGCAGCTTAAGAGAAGAAAAACTGTTTTTT
NA	NA	TRBV11-2	TRBJ2-3	CASSLARNPSDTQYF	TGTGCCAGCAGCTTAGCTAGAAATCCCTCCGATACGCAGTATTTT
NA	NA	TRBV5-1	TRBJ1-5	CASSIRPGDQPQHF	TGCGCCAGCAGCATAAGACCGGGAGATCAGCCCCAGCATTTT
NA	NA	TRBV5-1	TRBJ2-2	CASSLAVVEKGELFF	TGCGCCAGCAGCTTGGCGGTAGTGGAGAAAGGGGAGCTGTTTTTT
NA	NA	TRBV19	TRBJ1-2	CASRDPGTGGGYTF	TGTGCCAGTAGGGACCCCGGGACTGGCGGCGGCTACACCTTC
NA	TRBD2	TRBV28	TRBJ2-7	CASSLLAGGREQYF	TGTGCCAGCAGTTTACTAGCGGGAGGACGCGAGCAGTACTTC
NA	NA	TRBV25-1	TRBJ1-1	CASSANKGREEDTEAFF	TGTGCCAGCAGTGCCAACAAGGGAAGGGAGGAGGACACTGAAGCTTTCTTT